This entry concerns a single T cell receptor (beta chain). TCRdb keeps only in-frame clones here, not all; method: immunoSEQ multiplex PCR. The sample consists of about 170,000 clones, less than 90% of them appearing once. The sample is drawn from a study of blood T cell repertoires in COVID-19. The CDR3 is made up of 16 amino acids. Germline V lookup: CDR1 SGDLS, CDR2 YYNGEE. V lost 4 bases, J lost 1 base, and 17 bases lay in between. Sequenced material: peripheral blood. The TCR comes from a woman between 55 and 75 years old with COVID-19, enrolled during active disease. The V call is TRBV9, the J call TRBJ1-1; D is possibly TRBD1 (5 bases). CDR3 sequence: CASSPSGAARNTEAFF. CDR3 DNA sequence: TGTGCCAGCAGCCCAAGTGGGGCAGCTAGGAACACTGAAGCTTTCTTT.